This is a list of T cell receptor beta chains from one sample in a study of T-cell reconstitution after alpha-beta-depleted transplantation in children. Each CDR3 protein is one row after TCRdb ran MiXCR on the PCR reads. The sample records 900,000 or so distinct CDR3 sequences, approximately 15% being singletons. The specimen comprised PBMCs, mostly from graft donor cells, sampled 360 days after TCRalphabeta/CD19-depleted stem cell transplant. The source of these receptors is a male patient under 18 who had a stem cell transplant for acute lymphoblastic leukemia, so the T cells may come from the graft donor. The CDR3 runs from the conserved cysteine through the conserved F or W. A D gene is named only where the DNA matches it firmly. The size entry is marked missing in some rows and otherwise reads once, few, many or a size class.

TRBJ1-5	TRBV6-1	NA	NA	CASSEAILRGNQPQHF	TGTGCCAGCAGTGAAGCAATCTTGAGGGGCAATCAGCCCCAGCATTTT
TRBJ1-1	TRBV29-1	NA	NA	CSVGAGRGTEAFF	TGCAGCGTTGGTGCAGGGCGGGGCACTGAAGCTTTCTTT
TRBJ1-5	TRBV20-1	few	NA	CSARGQGDNQPQHF	TGCAGTGCTAGAGGTCAGGGTGACAATCAGCCCCAGCATTTT
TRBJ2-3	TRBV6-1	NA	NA	CASTEKYTQYF	TGTGCCAGCACCGAGAAGTATACGCAGTATTTT
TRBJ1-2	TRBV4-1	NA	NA	CASSQVEGEVYGYTF	TGCGCCAGCAGCCAAGTTGAGGGGGAAGTCTATGGCTACACCTTC
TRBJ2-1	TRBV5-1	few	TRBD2	CASSLAGGLAGGHEQFF	TGCGCCAGCAGCTTGGCCGGGGGTTTAGCGGGAGGCCATGAGCAGTTCTTC
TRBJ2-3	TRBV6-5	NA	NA	CASRLLAGLSTDTQYF	TGTGCCAGCAGGCTACTAGCAGGGTTAAGCACAGATACGCAGTATTTT
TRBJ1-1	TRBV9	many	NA	CASSVVDRISRGAFF	TGTGCCAGCAGCGTTGTAGACAGAATCTCCCGAGGAGCTTTCTTT
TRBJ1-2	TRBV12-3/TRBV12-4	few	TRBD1	CASSLGTGTALGYGYTF	TGTGCCAGCAGTTTAGGGACCGGGACAGCCTTGGGCTATGGCTACACCTTC
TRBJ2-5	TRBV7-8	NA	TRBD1	CASSERQGTLYQETQYF	TGTGCCAGCAGCGAGCGACAGGGGACTCTGTACCAAGAGACCCAGTACTTC
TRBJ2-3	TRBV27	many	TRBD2	CASIGRGGTDTQYF	TGTGCCAGCATCGGAAGGGGAGGGACAGATACGCAGTATTTT
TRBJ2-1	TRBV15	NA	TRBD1	CATSQEAGGYYNEQFF	TGTGCCACCAGCCAGGAGGCAGGGGGTTATTACAATGAGCAGTTCTTC
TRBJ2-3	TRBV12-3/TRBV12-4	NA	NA	CASRHGQLSTDTQYF	TGTGCCAGCAGGCACGGACAGCTTAGCACAGATACGCAGTATTTT
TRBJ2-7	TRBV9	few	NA	CASSVSGGSSYEQYF	TGTGCCAGCAGCGTCTCAGGAGGGAGCTCCTACGAGCAGTACTTC
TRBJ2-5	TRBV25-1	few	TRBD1	CASSAGQVLETQYF	TGTGCCAGCAGTGCGGGACAGGTCCTAGAGACCCAGTACTTC
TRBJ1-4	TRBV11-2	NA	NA	CTSSFLTGPNEKLFF	TGTACCAGCAGCTTTCTGACAGGACCTAATGAAAAACTGTTTTTT
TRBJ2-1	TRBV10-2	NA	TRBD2	CASSSGLAGGGGEQFF	TGCGCCAGCAGTTCCGGACTAGCGGGAGGGGGGGGTGAGCAGTTCTTC
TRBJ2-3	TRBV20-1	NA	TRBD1	CSALKTGGGDTQYF	TGCAGTGCTCTTAAGACAGGGGGGGGAGATACGCAGTATTTT
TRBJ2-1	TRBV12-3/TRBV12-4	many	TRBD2	CASSLRGLAGVQGNEQFF	TGTGCCAGCAGTTTAAGGGGGCTAGCGGGAGTTCAGGGGAATGAGCAGTTCTTC
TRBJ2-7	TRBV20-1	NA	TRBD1	CSARPKGTGTLEQYF	TGCAGTGCTAGACCAAAAGGGACAGGGACCCTCGAGCAGTACTTC
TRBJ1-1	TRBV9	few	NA	CASSVSGSQQTEAFF	TGTGCCAGCAGCGTATCGGGGTCGCAGCAAACTGAAGCTTTCTTT
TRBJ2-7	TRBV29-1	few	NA	CSVAVGSSYEQYF	TGCAGCGTTGCTGTAGGGAGCTCCTACGAGCAGTACTTC
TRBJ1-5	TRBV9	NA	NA	CASSVGWTDNQPQHF	TGTGCCAGCAGCGTAGGGTGGACAGACAATCAGCCCCAGCATTTT
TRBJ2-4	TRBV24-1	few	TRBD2	CATSDLRLAGVSNIQYF	TGTGCCACCAGTGATTTACGTCTAGCGGGAGTCTCAAACATTCAGTACTTC
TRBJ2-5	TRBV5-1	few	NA	CASSSRHAQTQYF	TGCGCCAGCAGCTCCAGACACGCGCAGACCCAGTACTTC
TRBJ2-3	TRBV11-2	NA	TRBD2	CASSIPGTIRRKPSDTQYF	TGTGCCAGCAGCATCCCCGGGACTATACGACGAAAACCATCAGATACGCAGTATTTT
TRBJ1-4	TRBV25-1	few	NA	CASSLLGKLFF	TGTGCCAGCAGTCTACTGGGAAAACTGTTTTTT
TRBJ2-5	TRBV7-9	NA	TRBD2	CASSPPGLKVETQYF	TGTGCCAGCAGCCCCCCGGGACTAAAGGTGGAGACCCAGTACTTC
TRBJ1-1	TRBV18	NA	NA	CASSPISANTEAFF	TGTGCCAGCTCACCAATCAGCGCCAACACTGAAGCTTTCTTT
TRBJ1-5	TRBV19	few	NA	CASSTGWAGANQPQHF	TGTGCCAGTAGTACGGGATGGGCAGGGGCTAATCAGCCCCAGCATTTT
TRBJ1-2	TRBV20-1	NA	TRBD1	CSDRQGSLGYTF	TGCAGTGACCGACAGGGAAGCTTGGGCTACACCTTC
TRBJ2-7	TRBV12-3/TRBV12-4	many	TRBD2	CASGSGRVSYEQYF	TGTGCCAGCGGGAGCGGGAGGGTGTCCTACGAGCAGTACTTC
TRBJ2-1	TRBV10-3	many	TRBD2	CAISGTGTSGNEQFF	TGTGCCATCAGTGGAACCGGGACTAGCGGCAATGAGCAGTTCTTC
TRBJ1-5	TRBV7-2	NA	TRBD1	CASSLVPRGLSNQPQHF	TGTGCCAGCAGCTTAGTTCCCAGGGGGTTGAGCAATCAGCCCCAGCATTTT
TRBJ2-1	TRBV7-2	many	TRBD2	CASSLQTSGRNEQFF	TGTGCCAGCAGCTTGCAGACTAGCGGGAGAAATGAGCAGTTCTTC
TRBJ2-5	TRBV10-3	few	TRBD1	CAISMIGLGRGHYQETQYF	TGTGCCATCAGTATGATTGGTTTAGGCAGGGGGCATTATCAGGAGACCCAGTACTTC
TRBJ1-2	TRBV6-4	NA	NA	CASRLETGSNYGYTF	TGTGCCAGCAGACTCGAGACAGGATCCAACTATGGCTACACCTTC
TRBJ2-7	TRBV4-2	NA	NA	CASSQDPGSVPYEQYF	TGTGCCAGCAGCCAAGATCCGGGTAGCGTTCCCTACGAGCAGTACTTC
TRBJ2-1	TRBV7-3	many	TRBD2	CASSLPRTSGRSPTLNEQFF	TGTGCCAGCAGCCTACCGAGGACTAGCGGGAGGTCCCCGACCCTTAATGAGCAGTTCTTC
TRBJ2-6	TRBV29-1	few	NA	CSVFWNGANVLTF	TGCAGCGTTTTTTGGAATGGGGCCAACGTCCTGACTTTC
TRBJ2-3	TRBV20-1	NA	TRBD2	CSARESPSRLAHTDTQYF	TGCAGTGCTAGAGAATCCCCCTCCCGACTAGCGCACACAGATACGCAGTATTTT
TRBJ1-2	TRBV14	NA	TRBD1	CASSPWTGSGGYTF	TGTGCCAGCAGCCCTTGGACAGGCTCGGGTGGCTACACCTTC
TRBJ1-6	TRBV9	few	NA	CASSVTFGNSPLHF	TGTGCCAGCAGCGTAACATTTGGGAATTCACCCCTCCACTTT
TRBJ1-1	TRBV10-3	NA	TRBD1	CAISGGQGAGRNTEAFF	TGTGCCATCAGTGGAGGACAGGGGGCCGGGAGGAACACTGAAGCTTTCTTT
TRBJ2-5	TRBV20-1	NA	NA	CSAQKGGPKETQYF	TGCAGTGCTCAGAAAGGGGGACCCAAAGAGACCCAGTACTTC
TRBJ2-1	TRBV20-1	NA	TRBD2	CSARLLTSGVYNEQFF	TGCAGTGCTAGGCTACTGACTAGCGGGGTATACAATGAGCAGTTCTTC
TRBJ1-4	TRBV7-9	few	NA	CASSRGKSNEKLFF	TGTGCCAGCAGCCGGGGGAAGTCGAATGAAAAACTGTTTTTT
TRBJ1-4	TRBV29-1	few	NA	CSVDPPGGYEKLFF	TGCAGCGTTGATCCGCCAGGAGGGTATGAAAAACTGTTTTTT
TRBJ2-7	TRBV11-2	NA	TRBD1	CASSPWDRRTYEQYF	TGTGCCAGCAGCCCCTGGGACAGACGTACCTACGAGCAGTACTTC
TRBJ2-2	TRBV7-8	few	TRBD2	CASSLDGLAETTGELFF	TGTGCCAGCAGCTTAGATGGACTAGCGGAAACCACCGGGGAGCTGTTTTTT
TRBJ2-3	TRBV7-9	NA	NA	CASSLGVERGVTDTQYF	TGTGCCAGCAGCTTAGGCGTCGAGCGCGGGGTCACAGATACGCAGTATTTT
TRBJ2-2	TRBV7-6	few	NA	CASSPLTTTGELFF	TGTGCCAGCAGTCCTTTAACTACTACCGGGGAGCTGTTTTTT
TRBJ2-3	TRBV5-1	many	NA	CASSPLSGVSDTQYF	TGCGCCAGCAGCCCCCTTAGTGGGGTATCAGATACGCAGTATTTT